Below, 32 T cell receptor beta chains from the same sample are listed, as sequenced in a study of cytomegalovirus exposure and HLA in healthy donors. Sequencing used immunoSEQ multiplex PCR; TCRdb keeps in-frame clones, though not all of them. The repertoire holds more than 55,000 clones, with 80% to 90% as singletons. Specimen: PBMCs. The source of these receptors is a woman aged 18-35 years in good health and CMV-seronegative.

V and J are TRBV30 and TRBJ2-7; 7 nucleotides line up with TRBD1. J gave up 2 bases and V 2 bases, and 6 bases lay outside the gene matches. The germline gives CDR1 GTSNPN, CDR2 SVGIG (reference sequence). This CDR3 is built from 14 residues. This CDR3 is CAWSLKGQAYEQYF. CDR3 nucleotides: TGTGCCTGGAGTTTAAAAGGACAGGCCTACGAGCAGTACTTC.

The V call is TRBV5-1, the J call TRBJ1-1; D is uncertain. Germline V lookup: CDR1 SGHRS, CDR2 YFSETQ. The CDR3 totals 16 residues. V gave up 0 bases and J gave up 7 bases, with 19 bases separating them. CDR3 protein: CASSLGREIRTSEAFF. CDR3 nucleotides: TGCGCCAGCAGCTTGGGAAGGGAGATCCGGACGAGTGAAGCTTTCTTT.

This chain joins TRBV27 and TRBJ1-2, with a weak D call TRBD1 (6 bases). CDR1 is MNHEY and CDR2 is SMNVEV in the germline V gene (reference sequence). The length of the CDR3 is 15 residues. V dropped 4 bases and J dropped 4 bases, with 16 bases sitting between them. CDR3 DNA: TGTGCCAGCAGTTCGCCTCTGACAGGCTTCTATGGCTACACCTTC. Its protein product is CASSSPLTGFYGYTF.

The V gene is TRBV10-3, the J gene TRBJ1-6; D is undetermined. The CDR3 spans 14 residues. The V gene lost 3 bases and the J gene lost 1 base, with 4 bases spanning the gap. Germline V gene sequence: CDR1 ENHRY, CDR2 SYGVKD. CDR3 sequence reads: CAISDRSYNSPLHF. The CDR3 DNA reads as TGTGCCATCAGTGATAGATCCTATAATTCACCCCTCCACTTT.

The rearrangement links TRBV5-4 to TRBJ1-5; TRBD1 agrees at 9 bases. This CDR3 is built from 13 residues. Germline V gene data show CDR1 as SGHNT and CDR2 as YYREEE (reference sequence). The ends lost 2 bases at V and 7 bases at J; junction bases unmatched: 1. The CDR3 nucleotides are TGTGCCAGCAGCTTTGGACAGGGGCAGCCCCAGCATTTT. It yields the protein CASSFGQGQPQHF.

The chain uses TRBV2 and TRBJ1-4; D is unresolved. The germline gives CDR1 SNHLY, CDR2 FYNNEI. The germline V and J ends were trimmed by 2 bases and 0 bases, with 7 bases remaining between them. The CDR3 consists of 15 residues. Written as DNA, the CDR3 is TGTGCCAGCAGTGAAAACGAGGCAACTAATGAAAAACTGTTTTTT. It yields the protein CASSENEATNEKLFF.

CDR3 coding DNA: TGTGCCAGCGGGGGGACTAGCGGTAGGACCGGGGAGCTGTTTTTT. Protein product: CASGGTSGRTGELFF. The chain is built from TRBV2 and TRBJ2-2, with TRBD2 matching 11 bases. The germline V gene has CDR1 SNHLY and CDR2 FYNNEI. The CDR3 loop spans 15 amino acids. V was pared by 8 bases and J by 5 bases, with 7 bases of the junction left unmatched.

The rearrangement uses TRBV4-2 and TRBJ2-7; D perhaps matches TRBD1 (7 bases). The CDR3 spans 16 residues. V was clipped by 0 bases and J by 3 bases, with 15 bases between them. Germline V lookup: CDR1 LGHNA, CDR2 YNFKEQ. In DNA form, the CDR3 reads TGTGCCAGCAGCCAAGATCCCAGGGGGGTGAACTACGAGCAGTACTTC. Its protein is CASSQDPRGVNYEQYF.

The V gene is TRBV7-2, the J gene TRBJ2-5, with D uncertain. V was trimmed by 3 bases and J by 2 bases, leaving 7 bases between them. CDR3 length: 13 residues. Germline V gene sequence: CDR1 SGHTA, CDR2 FQGNSA. In DNA form, the CDR3 reads TGTGCCAGCAGCTTGGCCAGTCAAGAGACCCAGTACTTC. Translating it yields CASSLASQETQYF.

The CDR3 reads CATLAGVGKAGELFF. The CDR3, as DNA: TGTGCCACTCTAGCGGGAGTAGGAAAGGCCGGGGAGCTGTTTTTT. The chain is built from TRBV10-3 and TRBJ2-2, with TRBD2 matching 10 bases. The CDR3 has 15 amino acids. Trimming at V came to 10 bases and at J to 6 bases, leaving 11 bases not matched to a gene. Germline V lookup: CDR1 ENHRY, CDR2 SYGVKD.

The rearrangement links TRBV30 to TRBJ2-7; 9 nucleotides agree with TRBD2. This CDR3 is built from 13 residues. Looked up from germline, CDR1 is GTSNPN and CDR2 is SVGIG (reference sequence). The V segment lost 2 bases and the J segment 5 bases; nucleotides outside the gene matches: 4. The CDR3 protein is CAWSSGRSDEQYF. In DNA, the CDR3 is TGTGCCTGGAGTAGCGGGAGGTCTGACGAGCAGTACTTC.

The V gene is TRBV5-1, the J gene TRBJ2-5; 7 bases map to TRBD2. Trimming cost V 2 bases and J 2 bases; bases outside gene matches: 9. Germline V gives CDR1 SGHRS, CDR2 YFSETQ. CDR3 length: 16 amino acids. DNA of the CDR3: TGCGCCAGCAGCTTCCGGCTAGCGGCTTATCAAGAGACCCAGTACTTC. Translation gives CASSFRLAAYQETQYF.

This clone was observed a single time. The chain links TRBV29-1 to TRBJ2-1; possibly TRBD2 for D (5 bases). Trimming cost V 0 bases and J 7 bases, with 10 bases left between them. The CDR3 contains 13 residues. Germline lookup yields CDR1 SQVTM and CDR2 ANQGSEA. The CDR3 region is CSVEEIPGNEQFF. The CDR3 region has the DNA TGCAGCGTTGAAGAAATTCCGGGGAATGAGCAGTTCTTC.

J is TRBJ1-5 and V is TRBV7-8; D is unresolved. The CDR3 is 13 amino acids. Germline V CDR1 and CDR2: SGHVS, FQNEAQ. V was trimmed by 4 bases and J by 1 base, leaving 5 bases between them. The CDR3 bases are TGTGCCAGCAGCTCCGTGAGCAATCAGCCCCAGCATTTT. This encodes CASSSVSNQPQHF.

A single count supports this clone. The J gene is TRBJ1-1, the V gene TRBV27; a possible D gene is TRBD1 (5 bases). CDR3 length equals 14 residues. The V gene lost 3 bases and the J gene lost 0 bases, with 8 bases spanning the gap. Germline loops: CDR1 MNHEY, CDR2 SMNVEV (reference sequence). In nucleotides, the CDR3 is TGTGCCAGCAGTTTCCGGGGGATGAACACTGAAGCTTTCTTT. This sequence encodes CASSFRGMNTEAFF.

This chain joins TRBV11-1 and TRBJ2-3; no definite D call. The germline gives CDR1 SGHAT, CDR2 FQDESV (reference sequence). This CDR3 contains 14 residues. Trimming stripped 4 bases from V and 0 bases from J, with 8 bases between. CDR3 bases: TGTGCCAGCAGCTCCTCGGGTAGCACAGATACGCAGTATTTT. Its translation: CASSSSGSTDTQYF.

The genes are TRBV28 and TRBJ2-7, with D unresolved. Trimming stripped 4 bases from V and 3 bases from J, with 13 bases between. Germline CDR1 and CDR2: MDHEN and SYDVKM. The CDR3 has 14 residues. The CDR3 here is CASSSLGVGYEQYF. The CDR3 nucleotides are TGTGCCAGCAGTTCTTTGGGCGTCGGCTACGAGCAGTACTTC.

J is TRBJ2-7 and V is TRBV15; no clear D gene. The CDR3 runs to 11 residues. CDR1 and CDR2 (germline): LNHNV, YYDKDF (reference sequence). V was shortened by 6 bases and J by 3 bases, with 6 bases between the two germline ends. The CDR3 loop reads CATRQNYEQYF. Written as DNA, the CDR3 is TGTGCCACCAGACAGAACTACGAGCAGTACTTC.

V and J are TRBV9 and TRBJ1-5; 7 bases align to TRBD1. The CDR3 loop spans 13 amino acids. In germline, CDR1 is SGDLS, CDR2 YYNGEE. The J segment lost 5 bases and the V segment lost 3 bases, leaving 2 bases of the junction unmatched. CDR3: CASSAQGDQPQHF. The CDR3, as DNA: TGTGCCAGCAGCGCCCAGGGGGATCAGCCCCAGCATTTT. Full variable domain (missing parts from reference TRBV9 and TRBJ1-5): DSGVTQTPKHLITATGQRVTLRCSPRSGDLSVYWYQQSLDQGLQFLIQYYNGEERAKGNILERFSAQQFPDLHSELNLSSLELGDSALYFCASSAQGDQPQHFGDGTRLSIL.

This clone has only one observation. The rearrangement links TRBV5-5 to TRBJ1-5; D gene uncertain. The V gene lost 4 bases and the J gene lost 7 bases, with 15 bases spanning the gap. There are 14 residues in the CDR3. CDR1 is SGHKS, CDR2 YYEKEE, per germline (reference sequence). CDR3 sequence: CASSGTPAGQPQHF. CDR3 DNA: TGTGCCAGCAGCGGAACTCCGGCGGGGCAGCCCCAGCATTTT.

The chain carries TRBV27 and TRBJ1-4, with D tentatively TRBD1 (5 bases). CDR3 size: 15 residues. V was trimmed by 6 bases and J by 7 bases, leaving 18 bases between them. CDR1 MNHEY and CDR2 SMNVEV come from the germline V gene (reference sequence). CDR3 nucleotides: TGTGCCAGCAGGGGCGGGGGGTTTGTAGGTGAAAAACTGTTTTTT. Translation: CASRGGGFVGEKLFF.

J is TRBJ2-7 and V is TRBV5-1, with D perhaps matching TRBD2 (6 bases). Germline V gene lookup returns CDR1 SGHRS and CDR2 YFSETQ. The CDR3 has 16 residues. V lost 1 base, J lost 5 bases, and 19 bases lay in between. Here the CDR3 reads CASSLFGIAGSNEQYF. The CDR3 nucleotides are TGCGCCAGCAGCTTGTTTGGGATTGCGGGGAGTAACGAGCAGTACTTC.

The V and J genes are TRBV5-1 and TRBJ2-7, with 7 bases fitting TRBD1. The ends lost 3 bases at V and 0 bases at J; junction bases unmatched: 6. Looked up from germline, CDR1 is SGHRS and CDR2 is YFSETQ. The CDR3 contains 15 residues. CDR3 nucleotide sequence: TGCGCCAGCAGCTCCGACAGGGCCCGCTCCTACGAGCAGTACTTC. The encoded protein is CASSSDRARSYEQYF.

This clone is a singleton in its sample. The rearrangement uses TRBV7-9 and TRBJ1-2, with D possibly matching TRBD1 (6 bases). The CDR3 is 13 amino acids. CDR1 is SEHNR, CDR2 FQNEAQ, per germline (reference sequence). Trimming cost V 1 base and J 8 bases, with 11 bases left between them. The CDR3 sequence is CASSLVGARGYTF. Written as DNA, the CDR3 is TGTGCCAGCAGCTTAGTGGGGGCGCGGGGCTACACCTTC.

This clone was observed a handful of times. The gene calls are TRBV5-4 and TRBJ1-1, with D uncertain. This CDR3 region has 15 residues. Germline V gives CDR1 SGHNT, CDR2 YYREEE (reference sequence). Trimming cost V 0 bases and J 0 bases, with 9 bases left between them. The CDR3 spells CASSLAGGLNTEAFF. CDR3 nucleotide sequence: TGTGCCAGCAGCTTGGCGGGAGGGTTGAACACTGAAGCTTTCTTT. The variable domain in full, completed from reference TRBV5-4 and TRBJ1-1, reads ETGVTQSPTHLIKTRGQQVTLRCSSQSGHNTVSWYQQALGQGPQFIFQYYREEENGRGNFPPRFSGLQFPNYSSELNVNALELDDSALYLCASSLAGGLNTEAFFGQGTRLTVV.

This chain uses TRBV7-8 with TRBJ2-7; 9 bases align to TRBD2. The CDR3 totals 15 residues. The junction had 8 bases not matched to a gene; V was cut back by 5 bases and J by 3 bases. Germline loops: CDR1 SGHVS, CDR2 FQNEAQ. Here the CDR3 reads CASSAGTSIYYEQYF. In DNA form, the CDR3 reads TGTGCCAGCAGCGCAGGGACTAGCATTTACTACGAGCAGTACTTC. The full variable domain, rest sourced from reference TRBV7-8 and TRBJ2-7, is GAGVSQSPRYKVAKRGQDVALRCDPISGHVSLFWYQQALGQGPEFLTYFQNEAQLDKSGLPSDRFFAERPEGSVSTLKIQRTQQEDSAVYLCASSAGTSIYYEQYFGPGTRLTVT.

V gene TRBV19 combines with J gene TRBJ1-5; 10 bases are shared with TRBD1. Germline lookup yields CDR1 LNHDA and CDR2 SQIVND (reference sequence). V lost 9 bases, J lost 2 bases, and 10 bases stayed unmatched. The CDR3 contains 16 residues. CDR3 in DNA: TGTGCCAGGCTAAAACGGGACAGGGGAGGCAATCAGCCCCAGCATTTT. This codes for CARLKRDRGGNQPQHF.

This chain connects TRBV5-1 to TRBJ2-2, with 9 bases fitting TRBD1. CDR3 length: 16 amino acids. J lost 7 bases, V lost 3 bases, and 10 bases had no gene match. Germline V gene lookup returns CDR1 SGHRS and CDR2 YFSETQ. CDR3 in amino acids: CASSYRDRASYGELFF. The CDR3 bases are TGCGCCAGCAGCTACCGGGACAGGGCATCCTACGGGGAGCTGTTTTTT.

This chain joins TRBV5-1 and TRBJ2-7; 8 bases are shared with TRBD1. The CDR3 covers 12 residues. Germline-derived CDR1 and CDR2 are SGHRS and YFSETQ. V was pared by 4 bases and J by 9 bases, with 6 bases of the junction left unmatched. CDR3 loop: CASSQDREVQYF. CDR3 nucleotide sequence: TGCGCCAGCAGCCAGGACAGGGAGGTGCAGTACTTC.

This chain connects TRBV5-5 to TRBJ2-1, with D possibly being TRBD1 (6 bases). Between the trimmed V and J ends, which lost 3 bases and 7 bases, there was a span of 11 bases. This CDR3 comprises 13 residues. Germline CDR1 SGHKS, CDR2 YYEKEE (reference sequence). CDR3 coding DNA: TGTGCCAGCAGCTGGCCAGGGGCGAATGAGCAGTTCTTC. Residues: CASSWPGANEQFF.

The CDR3 DNA follows: TGTGCCAGCAGCTTGTTCTCGGGTTCCTATAATTCACCCCTCCACTTT. Translated, it gives CASSLFSGSYNSPLHF. The rearrangement uses TRBV5-5 and TRBJ1-6, with unresolved D. The CDR3 length is 16 residues. CDR1 and CDR2 from the germline V gene are SGHKS and YYEKEE (reference sequence). V lost 1 base and J lost 1, with 9 bases in between.

This clone has only a few counts. Additional DNA sequences in this sample encode the identical CDR3. The chain employs TRBV6-5 and TRBJ2-7; 10 bases line up with TRBD2. The CDR3 extends over 15 amino acids. Trimming at V came to 0 bases and at J to 3 bases, leaving 2 bases not matched to a gene. Germline CDR1 reads MNHEY; CDR2 reads SVGAGI. The DNA for the CDR3 is TGTGCCAGCAGTTACTCCGGACTAGCGGACTACGAGCAGTACTTC. Residues: CASSYSGLADYEQYF.